Below, 26 T cell receptor beta chains from the same sample are listed, as sequenced in a study of T-cell memory formation after mild COVID-19. TCRdb called the 5' RACE reads again in MiXCR, with one record for every CDR3 protein. The sample shows roughly 190,000 distinct CDR3 sequences, around 25% of them seen only once. The sequenced material came from PBMCs or a T cell subset sorted from them (not recorded which). The receptors derive from an adult woman who had mild COVID-19 (a few samples of this study predate the infection). Cell type and time point are not known.

The chain is built from TRBV24-1 and TRBJ2-3; TRBD1 is a possible D gene (6 bases). The CDR3 totals 15 residues. V was pared by 2 bases and J by 1 base, with 9 bases between. Germline-derived CDR1 and CDR2 are KGHDR and SFDVKD. CDR3 amino acids: CATSDSGHGTDTQYF. Here the CDR3 DNA reads TGTGCCACCAGTGATTCGGGACACGGCACAGATACGCAGTATTTT.

J is TRBJ2-2 and V is TRBV21-1; TRBD1 is taken as the D call from the table, unchecked against the DNA. TRBV21-1 is a listed pseudogene. The CDR3 sequence is 16 residues long. CDR3: CASSPRTGTITGELFF. CDR3 nucleotide sequence: TGTGCCAGCAGCCCTCGAACAGGGACAATCACCGGGGAGCTGTTTTTT.

The sample holds a few counts of this clonotype. This sequence joins TRBV2 and TRBJ2-2, with TRBD1 matching over 10 bases. The V gene end was trimmed by 6 bases and the J gene end by 5 bases; junction bases not matched to a gene: 6. Germline V gene lookup returns CDR1 SNHLY and CDR2 FYNNEI. CDR3 length: 15 residues. CDR3 DNA: TGTGCCAGCAGGGCAACGGGACAGGGGACCGGGGAGCTGTTTTTT. Translating it yields CASRATGQGTGELFF.

This clonotype was picked up a small number of times. One end of the junction fails to match germline, which may point to a read error. The V and J genes are TRBV7-9 and TRBJ2-7; TRBD2 matches 7 bases. The CDR3 runs to 14 residues. CDR1 is SEHNR and CDR2 is FQNEAQ in the germline V gene (reference sequence). The CDR3 region is CASSASGAEHQRDF. CDR3 in DNA: TGTGCCAGCAGCGCGAGCGGGGCGGAGCATCAGAGGGACTTC.

J is TRBJ2-5 and V is TRBV27, with D unclear. In germline, CDR1 is MNHEY, CDR2 SMNVEV (reference sequence). V was cut by 3 bases and J by 7 bases, with 24 bases left in between. This CDR3 is built from 17 residues. The CDR3 spells CASSFSLAAVGSGTQYF. CDR3 DNA: TGTGCCAGCAGTTTTAGTCTGGCGGCAGTTGGATCAGGGACCCAGTACTTC.

The chain couples TRBV12-3 or TRBV12-4 to TRBJ2-2, with D possibly matching TRBD2 (6 bases). With 8 bases removed from V and 4 bases from J, the gap between germline ends came to 17 bases. CDR3 length: 15 residues. This CDR3 reads CASLPPGEVTGELFF. As DNA, the CDR3 is TGTGCCAGCCTGCCCCCGGGAGAGGTCACCGGGGAGCTGTTTTTT.

The chain recombines TRBV12-3 or TRBV12-4 with TRBJ1-1; no clear D gene. Trimming shortened V by 7 bases and J by 1 base, and 19 bases separated the two germline ends. This CDR3 is 16 amino acids long. CDR3 loop: CASKVFAATKNTEAFF. The CDR3 DNA is TGTGCCAGCAAAGTTTTCGCAGCGACGAAGAACACTGAAGCTTTCTTT.

This clonotype was seen a single time. The V gene is TRBV5-5, the J gene TRBJ1-1; unclear D gene. In germline, CDR1 is SGHKS, CDR2 YYEKEE (reference sequence). Deletions cut 1 base from V and 7 bases from J, with 11 bases between. This CDR3 has 13 amino acids. CDR3 loop: CASSLNSAFEAFF. CDR3 nucleotides: TGTGCCAGCAGCTTGAACAGCGCTTTTGAAGCTTTCTTT.

The table lists this clonotype with a few counts. J is TRBJ2-1 and V is TRBV5-1; 9 positions agree with TRBD1. Germline CDR1 and CDR2: SGHRS and YFSETQ. V was clipped by 4 bases and J by 4 bases; unmatched bases: 3. This CDR3 has 14 amino acids. The CDR3 nucleotides are TGCGCCAGCAGCCCGGACAGGGGATACAATGAGCAGTTCTTC. This translates into CASSPDRGYNEQFF.

This clonotype was observed at least ten times. The CDR3 region is CATSEPGTGVQETQYF. DNA of the CDR3: TGTGCCACCAGTGAGCCCGGGACAGGGGTCCAAGAGACCCAGTACTTC. The rearrangement uses TRBV24-1 and TRBJ2-5; TRBD1 matches 10 bases. CDR1 and CDR2 (germline): KGHDR, SFDVKD. With 4 bases clipped from V and 1 base from J, the junction kept 5 bases outside the gene matches. This CDR3 spans 16 amino acids.

This clonotype was recorded a few times. The CDR3 here is CASSLGPPSQLETQYF. The CDR3 nucleotides are TGCGCCAGCAGCTTGGGGCCCCCTAGCCAGTTGGAGACCCAGTACTTC. This rearrangement joins TRBV5-1 to TRBJ2-5; perhaps TRBD2 as D (5 bases). CDR1 and CDR2 from the germline V gene are SGHRS and YFSETQ. V gave up 0 bases and J gave up 5 bases, with 17 bases separating them. The CDR3 runs 16 residues.

The J gene is TRBJ2-5, the V gene TRBV3-1; 10 bases are shared with TRBD1. This CDR3 is 17 amino acids long. From germline, CDR1 is LGHDT and CDR2 YNNKEL (reference sequence). V was clipped by 4 bases and J by 2 bases; unmatched bases: 10. CDR3 region: CASSPGQGGGPQETQYF. CDR3 bases: TGTGCCAGCAGCCCCGGACAGGGGGGGGGCCCACAAGAGACCCAGTACTTC.

This chain uses TRBV4-1 with TRBJ2-1; D unclear. Germline lookup yields CDR1 MGHRA and CDR2 YSYEKL. The V end was cut by 6 bases, the J end by 1 base, with 10 bases between. This CDR3 region has 14 residues. The chain's CDR3 is CASRLDGSYNEQFF. For the CDR3, the DNA is TGCGCCAGCAGGCTAGACGGATCCTACAATGAGCAGTTCTTC.

This clonotype turned up a few times. This chain uses TRBV11-3 with TRBJ1-1; D perhaps matches TRBD1 (6 bases). V lost 5 bases and J 3 bases, leaving 19 bases between the germline ends. Germline V gives CDR1 SGHNT, CDR2 YENEEA. CDR3 size: 16 residues. In nucleotides, the CDR3 is TGTGCCAGCAGCCGGAGCGGGGGCAGGGAGTACACTGAAGCTTTCTTT. This translates into CASSRSGGREYTEAFF.

In this sample, this clonotype turned up a few times. The chain carries TRBV9 and TRBJ2-3; D perhaps matches TRBD2 (5 bases). In germline, CDR1 is SGDLS, CDR2 YYNGEE. V was cut by 3 bases and J by 7 bases, with 12 bases left in between. This CDR3 contains 13 residues. CDR3 sequence (DNA): TGTGCCAGCAGCGACGAGGCGGGCCATACGCAGTATTTT. Translated, it gives CASSDEAGHTQYF.

The CDR3 DNA sequence: TGCAGTGCTAGCGACCCTGGGGGGAAAAACATTCAGTACTTC. Translation: CSASDPGGKNIQYF. The chain joins TRBV20-1 to TRBJ2-4, with D maybe TRBD2 (6 bases). Between the trimmed V and J ends, which lost 3 bases and 4 bases, there was a span of 13 bases. CDR1 and CDR2 from the germline V gene are DFQATT and SNEGSKA (reference sequence). There are 14 residues in the CDR3.

The chain couples TRBV27 to TRBJ2-1, with 8 bases matching TRBD1. V lost 5 bases and J lost 4; bases outside the gene matches: 13. This CDR3 is 17 amino acids long. Germline lookup yields CDR1 MNHEY and CDR2 SMNVEV (reference sequence). CDR3 nucleotide sequence: TGTGCCAGCAGTCCCTTGGGGGTGGGACAGGAGTACAATGAGCAGTTCTTC. The encoded protein is CASSPLGVGQEYNEQFF.

The V call is TRBV9, the J call TRBJ2-7; 10 bases map to TRBD2. Germline assignment: CDR1 SGDLS and CDR2 YYNGEE. With V trimmed by 3 bases and J by 5 bases, 8 bases remained unmatched. CDR3 length: 15 residues. CDR3 sequence (DNA): TGTGCCAGCAGCGGAACTAGCGGGGTCTACGACGAGCAGTACTTC. As protein: CASSGTSGVYDEQYF.

The chain recombines TRBV2 with TRBJ1-6; TRBD1 agrees at 7 bases. V trimming: 7 bases; J trimming: 9 bases; junction bases outside the gene matches: 12. Germline V gives CDR1 SNHLY, CDR2 FYNNEI. This CDR3 comprises 15 residues. The CDR3 here is CASTPNDRVGSPLHF. The DNA for the CDR3 is TGTGCCAGCACTCCGAACGACAGGGTTGGTTCACCCCTCCACTTT.

V usage is TRBV7-2 and J usage is TRBJ2-7; no firm D call. Germline values: CDR1 SGHTA, CDR2 FQGNSA. Trimming left V 4 bases short and J 5 bases short, with 12 bases between. The CDR3 spans 13 residues. Written as DNA, the CDR3 is TGTGCCAGCAGCTACCGCAAGCCTGACGAGCAGTACTTC. Translated, it gives CASSYRKPDEQYF.

This clonotype was seen more than once but under ten times. The rearrangement links TRBV3-1 to TRBJ2-7, with D tentatively TRBD2 (7 bases). This CDR3 has 14 amino acids. Deletions cut 5 bases from V and 3 bases from J, with 14 bases between. Germline values: CDR1 LGHDT, CDR2 YNNKEL (reference sequence). In nucleotides, the CDR3 is TGTGCCAGCAGCAACCAGCGGGGACACTACGAGCAGTACTTC. Protein: CASSNQRGHYEQYF.

This clonotype was observed a few times. V is TRBV30 and J is TRBJ2-7, with 7 bases matching TRBD1. J was trimmed by 2 bases and V by 0 bases; bases with no gene match: 4. Germline V CDR1 and CDR2: GTSNPN, SVGIG (reference sequence). There are 14 residues in the CDR3. The chain's CDR3 is CAWSVLGTAYEQYF. The CDR3 DNA reads as TGTGCCTGGAGTGTACTAGGGACAGCCTACGAGCAGTACTTC.

The chain combines TRBV20-1 with TRBJ2-4; 8 bases are shared with TRBD2. In germline, CDR1 is DFQATT, CDR2 SNEGSKA (reference sequence). The length of the CDR3 is 15 residues. V was pared by 5 bases and J by 2 bases, with 8 bases of the junction left unmatched. This CDR3 is CSAPLAGNTKNIQYF. In nucleotides, the CDR3 is TGCAGTGCTCCTCTAGCGGGTAACACCAAAAACATTCAGTACTTC.

The chain joins TRBV29-1 to TRBJ2-2; no reliable D call. The germline CDR1 and CDR2 sequences are SQVTM and ANQGSEA. The CDR3 length is 14 residues. Between the trimmed V and J ends, which lost 4 bases and 6 bases, there was a span of 15 bases. CDR3 sequence reads: CSVVPPDSAGELFF. The CDR3 DNA follows: TGCAGCGTTGTTCCCCCTGACTCGGCCGGGGAGCTGTTTTTT.

The CDR3 loop is CASSLEPYGYTF. CDR3 sequence (DNA): TGTGCCAGCAGCTTAGAACCCTATGGCTACACCTTC. The chain links TRBV7-8 to TRBJ1-2; D is unclear. Germline lookup yields CDR1 SGHVS and CDR2 FQNEAQ. This CDR3 region has 12 residues. Trimming took 1 base from V and 4 from J, leaving 4 bases between them. Combining the CDR3 with reference TRBV7-8 and TRBJ1-2 gives the whole variable domain GAGVSQSPRYKVAKRGQDVALRCDPISGHVSLFWYQQALGQGPEFLTYFQNEAQLDKSGLPSDRFFAERPEGSVSTLKIQRTQQEDSAVYLCASSLEPYGYTFGSGTRLTVV.

This clonotype was seen many times. The chain links TRBV15 to TRBJ2-3, with 14 nucleotides matching TRBD2. CDR3 length equals 19 residues. With V trimmed by 5 bases and J by 0 bases, 10 bases remained unmatched. CDR1 is LNHNV and CDR2 is YYDKDF in the germline V gene (reference sequence). CDR3 in DNA: TGTGCCACCAGCTCTTCGACTAGCGGGGGGGCCCCTAGCACAGATACGCAGTATTTT. It codes for CATSSSTSGGAPSTDTQYF.